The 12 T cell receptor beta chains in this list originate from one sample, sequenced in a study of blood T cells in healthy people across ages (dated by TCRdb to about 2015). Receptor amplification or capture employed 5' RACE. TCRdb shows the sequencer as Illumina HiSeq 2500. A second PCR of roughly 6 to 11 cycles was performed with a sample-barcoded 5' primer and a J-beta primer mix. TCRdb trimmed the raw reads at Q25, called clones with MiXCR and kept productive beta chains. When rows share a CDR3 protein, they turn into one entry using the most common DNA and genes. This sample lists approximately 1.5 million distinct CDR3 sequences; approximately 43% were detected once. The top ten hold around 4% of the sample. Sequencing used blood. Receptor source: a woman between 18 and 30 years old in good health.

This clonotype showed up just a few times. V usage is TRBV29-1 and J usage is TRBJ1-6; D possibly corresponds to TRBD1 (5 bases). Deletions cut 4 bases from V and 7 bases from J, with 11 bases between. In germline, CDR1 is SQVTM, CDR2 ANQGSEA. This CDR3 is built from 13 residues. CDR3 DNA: TGCAGCGTTGGGGCAGGGCCAAATTCACCCCTCCACTTT. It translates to CSVGAGPNSPLHF.

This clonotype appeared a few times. In DNA form, the CDR3 reads TGCGCCAGCAGCCCTAGGACAACCGCAAGAGATACGCAGTATTTT. Protein sequence: CASSPRTTARDTQYF. The chain recombines TRBV4-3 with TRBJ2-3, with D maybe TRBD1 (5 bases). Germline loops: CDR1 LGHNA, CDR2 YSLEER. The ends were cut back, 4 bases at V and 5 bases at J, with 16 bases in the middle. This CDR3 spans 15 amino acids.

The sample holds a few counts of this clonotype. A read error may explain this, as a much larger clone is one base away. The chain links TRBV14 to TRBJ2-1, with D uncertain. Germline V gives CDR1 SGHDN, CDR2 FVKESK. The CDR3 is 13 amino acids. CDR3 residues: CARSQRLGNEQFF. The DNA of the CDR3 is TGTGCCCGCAGCCAAAGACTCGGCAATGAGCAGTTCTTC.

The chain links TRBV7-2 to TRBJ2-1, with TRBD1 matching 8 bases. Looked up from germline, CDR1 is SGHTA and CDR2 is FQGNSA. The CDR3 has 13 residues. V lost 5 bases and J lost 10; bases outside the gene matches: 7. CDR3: CASSGTGYWEQFF. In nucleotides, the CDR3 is TGTGCCAGCAGCGGGACAGGCTATTGGGAGCAGTTCTTC.

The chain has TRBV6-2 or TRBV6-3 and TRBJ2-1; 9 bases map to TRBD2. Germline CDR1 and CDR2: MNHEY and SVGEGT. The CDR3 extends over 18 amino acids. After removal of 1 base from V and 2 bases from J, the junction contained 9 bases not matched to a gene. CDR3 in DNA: TGTGCCAGCAGTTACTGGGGAGATAGCGGGAGCCCCTACAATGAGCAGTTCTTC. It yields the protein CASSYWGDSGSPYNEQFF.

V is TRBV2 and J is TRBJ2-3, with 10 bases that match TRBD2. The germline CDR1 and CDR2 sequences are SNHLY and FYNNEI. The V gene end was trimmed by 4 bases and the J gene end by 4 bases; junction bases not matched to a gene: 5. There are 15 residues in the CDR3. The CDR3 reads CASSAAGGPADTQYF. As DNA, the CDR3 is TGTGCCAGCAGTGCAGCGGGAGGGCCGGCAGATACGCAGTATTTT. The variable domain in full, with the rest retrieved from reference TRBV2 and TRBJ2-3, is EPEVTQTPSHQVTQMGQEVILRCVPISNHLYFYWYRQILGQKVEFLVSFYNNEISEKSEIFDDQFSVERPDGSNFTLKIRSTKLEDSAMYFCASSAAGGPADTQYFGPGTRLTVL.

CDR3 residues: CAYSQTLWREYTQYF. CDR3 DNA sequence: TGTGCCTACAGCCAAACCCTATGGAGAGAATATACGCAGTATTTT. The chain is built from TRBV3-1 and TRBJ2-3; D gene uncertain. CDR1 and CDR2 (germline): LGHDT, YNNKEL (reference sequence). The CDR3 loop spans 15 amino acids. Trimming stripped 11 bases from V and 7 bases from J, with 25 bases between.

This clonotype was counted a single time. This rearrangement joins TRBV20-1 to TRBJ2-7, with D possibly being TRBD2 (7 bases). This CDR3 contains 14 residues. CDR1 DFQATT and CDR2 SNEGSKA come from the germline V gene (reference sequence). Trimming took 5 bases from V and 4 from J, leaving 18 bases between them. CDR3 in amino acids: CSAAGGGSGYEQYF. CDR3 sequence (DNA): TGCAGTGCTGCCGGGGGCGGGAGTGGGTACGAGCAGTACTTC.

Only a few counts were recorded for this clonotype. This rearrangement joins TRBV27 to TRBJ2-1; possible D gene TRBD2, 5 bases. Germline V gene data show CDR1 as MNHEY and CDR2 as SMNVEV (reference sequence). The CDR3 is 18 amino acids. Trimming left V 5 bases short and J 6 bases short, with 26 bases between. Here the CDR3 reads CASSQRRLAGLSSNEQFF. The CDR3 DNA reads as TGTGCCAGCAGTCAACGGCGGCTAGCCGGTCTGTCTAGCAATGAGCAGTTCTTC.

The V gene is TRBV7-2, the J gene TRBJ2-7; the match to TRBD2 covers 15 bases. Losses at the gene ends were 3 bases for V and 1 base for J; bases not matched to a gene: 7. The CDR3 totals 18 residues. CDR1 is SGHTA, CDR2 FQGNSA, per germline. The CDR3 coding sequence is TGTGCCAGCAGCTTCAGGACTAGCGGGAGGGCCGGGTCCTACGAGCAGTACTTC. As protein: CASSFRTSGRAGSYEQYF.

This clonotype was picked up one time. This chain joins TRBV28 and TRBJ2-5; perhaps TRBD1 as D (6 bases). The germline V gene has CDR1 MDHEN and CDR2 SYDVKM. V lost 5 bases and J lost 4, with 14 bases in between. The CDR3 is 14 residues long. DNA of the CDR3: TGTGCCAGCAGTAGGCCCGGGACACCAGAGACCCAGTACTTC. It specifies CASSRPGTPETQYF.

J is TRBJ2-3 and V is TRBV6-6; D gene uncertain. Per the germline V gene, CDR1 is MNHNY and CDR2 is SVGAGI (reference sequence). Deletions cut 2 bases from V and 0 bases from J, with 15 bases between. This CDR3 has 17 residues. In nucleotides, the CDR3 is TGTGCCAGCAGTTACGTCCTGCCTTTTACTAGCACAGATACGCAGTATTTT. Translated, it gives CASSYVLPFTSTDTQYF.